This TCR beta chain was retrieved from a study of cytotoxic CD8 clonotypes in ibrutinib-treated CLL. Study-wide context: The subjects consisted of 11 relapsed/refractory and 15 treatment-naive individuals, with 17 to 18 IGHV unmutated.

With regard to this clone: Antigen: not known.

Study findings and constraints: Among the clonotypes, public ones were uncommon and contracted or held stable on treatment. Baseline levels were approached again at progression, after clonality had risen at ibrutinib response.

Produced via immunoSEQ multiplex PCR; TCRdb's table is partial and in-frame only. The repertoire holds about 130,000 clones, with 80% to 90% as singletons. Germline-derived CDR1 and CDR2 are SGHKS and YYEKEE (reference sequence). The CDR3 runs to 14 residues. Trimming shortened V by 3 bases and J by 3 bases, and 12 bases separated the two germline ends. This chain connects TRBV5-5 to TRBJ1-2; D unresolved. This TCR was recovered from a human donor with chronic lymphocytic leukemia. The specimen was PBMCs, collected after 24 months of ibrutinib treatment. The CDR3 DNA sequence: TGTGCCAGCAGCTCCGGGCCCGAGCACTATGGCTACACCTTC. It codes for CASSSGPEHYGYTF.